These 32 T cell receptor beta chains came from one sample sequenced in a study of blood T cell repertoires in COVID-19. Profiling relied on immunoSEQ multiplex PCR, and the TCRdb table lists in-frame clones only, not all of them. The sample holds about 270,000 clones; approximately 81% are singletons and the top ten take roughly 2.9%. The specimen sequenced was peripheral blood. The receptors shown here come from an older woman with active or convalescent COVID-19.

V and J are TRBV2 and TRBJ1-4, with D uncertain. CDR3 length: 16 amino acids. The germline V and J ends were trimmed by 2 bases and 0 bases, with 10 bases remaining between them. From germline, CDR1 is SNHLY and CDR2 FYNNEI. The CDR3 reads CASSEPKISTNEKLFF. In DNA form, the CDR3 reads TGTGCCAGCAGTGAACCTAAGATTTCAACTAATGAAAAACTGTTTTTT.

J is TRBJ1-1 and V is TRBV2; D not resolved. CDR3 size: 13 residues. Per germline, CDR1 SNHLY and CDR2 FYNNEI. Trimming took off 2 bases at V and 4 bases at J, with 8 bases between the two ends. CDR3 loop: CASSERASTEAFF. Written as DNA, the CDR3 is TGTGCCAGCAGTGAACGCGCATCCACTGAAGCTTTCTTT.

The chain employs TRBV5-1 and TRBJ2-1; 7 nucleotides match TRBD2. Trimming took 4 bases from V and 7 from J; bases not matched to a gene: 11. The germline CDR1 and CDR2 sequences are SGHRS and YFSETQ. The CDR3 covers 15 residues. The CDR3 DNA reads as TGCGCCAGCAGCCCAACGGGGGGATCAGTGAATGAGCAGTTCTTC. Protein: CASSPTGGSVNEQFF.

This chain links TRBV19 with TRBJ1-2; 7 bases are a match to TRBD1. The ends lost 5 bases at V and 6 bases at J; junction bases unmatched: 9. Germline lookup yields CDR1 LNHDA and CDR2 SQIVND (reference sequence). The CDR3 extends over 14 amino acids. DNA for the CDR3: TGTGCCAGTAGTTACACGACAGGGATCGATGGCTACACCTTC. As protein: CASSYTTGIDGYTF.

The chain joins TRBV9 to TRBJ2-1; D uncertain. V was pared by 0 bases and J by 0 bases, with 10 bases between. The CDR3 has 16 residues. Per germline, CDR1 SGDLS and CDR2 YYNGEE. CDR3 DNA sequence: TGTGCCAGCAGCGTAGGAGGAGATAGCTCCTACAATGAGCAGTTCTTC. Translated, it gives CASSVGGDSSYNEQFF. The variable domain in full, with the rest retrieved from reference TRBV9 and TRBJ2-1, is DSGVTQTPKHLITATGQRVTLRCSPRSGDLSVYWYQQSLDQGLQFLIQYYNGEERAKGNILERFSAQQFPDLHSELNLSSLELGDSALYFCASSVGGDSSYNEQFFGPGTRLTVL.

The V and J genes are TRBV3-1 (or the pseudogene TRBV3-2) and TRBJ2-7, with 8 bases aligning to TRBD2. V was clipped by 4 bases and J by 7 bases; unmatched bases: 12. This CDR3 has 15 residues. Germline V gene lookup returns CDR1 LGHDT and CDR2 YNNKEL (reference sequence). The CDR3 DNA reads TGTGCCAGCAGCCGACAACAACAGTTAGCGGGAGAGCAGTACTTC. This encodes CASSRQQQLAGEQYF.

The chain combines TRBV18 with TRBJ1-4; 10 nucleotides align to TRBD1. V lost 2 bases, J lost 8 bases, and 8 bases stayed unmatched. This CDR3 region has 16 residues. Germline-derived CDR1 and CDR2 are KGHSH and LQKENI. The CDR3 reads CASSPTGTGAREKLFF. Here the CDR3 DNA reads TGTGCCAGCTCACCAACAGGGACAGGGGCTAGAGAAAAACTGTTTTTT. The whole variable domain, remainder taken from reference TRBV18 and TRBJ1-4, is NAGVMQNPRHLVRRRGQEARLRCSPMKGHSHVYWYRQLPEEGLKFMVYLQKENIIDESGMPKERFSAEFPKEGPSILRIQQVVRGDSAAYFCASSPTGTGAREKLFFGSGTQLSVL.

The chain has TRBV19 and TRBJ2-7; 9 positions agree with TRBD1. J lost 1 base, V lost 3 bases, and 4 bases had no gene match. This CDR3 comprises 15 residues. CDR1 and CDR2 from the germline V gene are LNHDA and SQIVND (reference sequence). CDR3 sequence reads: CASSIGTGSSYEQYF. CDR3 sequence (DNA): TGTGCCAGTAGTATTGGGACAGGGTCATCCTACGAGCAGTACTTC.

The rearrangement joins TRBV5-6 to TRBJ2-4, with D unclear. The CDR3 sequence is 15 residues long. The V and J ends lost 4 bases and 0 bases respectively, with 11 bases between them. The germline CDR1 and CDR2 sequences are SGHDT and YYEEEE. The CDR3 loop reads CASSVDRVAKNIQYF. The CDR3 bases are TGTGCCAGCAGCGTTGACCGGGTAGCCAAAAACATTCAGTACTTC.

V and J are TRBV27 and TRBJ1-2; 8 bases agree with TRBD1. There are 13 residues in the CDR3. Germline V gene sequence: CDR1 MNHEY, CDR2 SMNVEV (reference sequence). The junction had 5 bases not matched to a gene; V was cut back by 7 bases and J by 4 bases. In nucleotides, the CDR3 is TGTGCCAGCAAGGACAGGGAAGCCTATGGCTACACCTTC. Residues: CASKDREAYGYTF.

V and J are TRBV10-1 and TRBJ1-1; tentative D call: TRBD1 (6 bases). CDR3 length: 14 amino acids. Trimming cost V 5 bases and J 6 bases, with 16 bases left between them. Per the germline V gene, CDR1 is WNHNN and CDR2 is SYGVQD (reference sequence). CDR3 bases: TGCGCCAGCAGTACCGACGCTGACAGGTCTGAAGCTTTCTTT. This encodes CASSTDADRSEAFF.

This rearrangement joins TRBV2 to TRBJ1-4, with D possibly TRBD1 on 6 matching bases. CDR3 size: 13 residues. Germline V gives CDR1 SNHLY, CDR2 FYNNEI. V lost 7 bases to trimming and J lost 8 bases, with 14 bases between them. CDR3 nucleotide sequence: TGTGCCAGCAATCAGGGGCGCGAGGAAAAACTGTTTTTT. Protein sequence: CASNQGREEKLFF.

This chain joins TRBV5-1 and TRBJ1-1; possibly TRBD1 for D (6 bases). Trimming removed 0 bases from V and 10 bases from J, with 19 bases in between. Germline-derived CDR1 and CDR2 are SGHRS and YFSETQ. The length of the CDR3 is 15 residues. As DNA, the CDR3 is TGCGCCAGCAGCTTGGCCGAGCCTGGGGGCCTGGGAGCTTTCTTT. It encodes CASSLAEPGGLGAFF.

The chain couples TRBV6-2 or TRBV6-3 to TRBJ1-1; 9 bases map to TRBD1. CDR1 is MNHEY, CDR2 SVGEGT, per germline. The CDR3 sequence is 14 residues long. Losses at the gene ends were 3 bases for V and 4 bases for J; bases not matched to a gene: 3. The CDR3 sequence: CASSYTGGFTEAFF. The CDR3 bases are TGTGCCAGCAGTTATACAGGGGGCTTCACTGAAGCTTTCTTT.

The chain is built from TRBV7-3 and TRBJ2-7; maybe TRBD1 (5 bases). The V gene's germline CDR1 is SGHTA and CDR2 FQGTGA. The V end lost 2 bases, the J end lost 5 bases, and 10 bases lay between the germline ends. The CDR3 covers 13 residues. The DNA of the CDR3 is TGTGCCAGCAGCTTAGGGGCGGTAAACGAGCAGTACTTC. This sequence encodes CASSLGAVNEQYF.

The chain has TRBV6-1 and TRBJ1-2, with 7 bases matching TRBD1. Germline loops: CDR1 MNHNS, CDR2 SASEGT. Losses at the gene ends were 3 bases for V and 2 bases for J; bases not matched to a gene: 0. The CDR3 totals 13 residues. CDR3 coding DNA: TGTGCCAGCAGTGACAGGGGGAACTATGGCTACACCTTC. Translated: CASSDRGNYGYTF.

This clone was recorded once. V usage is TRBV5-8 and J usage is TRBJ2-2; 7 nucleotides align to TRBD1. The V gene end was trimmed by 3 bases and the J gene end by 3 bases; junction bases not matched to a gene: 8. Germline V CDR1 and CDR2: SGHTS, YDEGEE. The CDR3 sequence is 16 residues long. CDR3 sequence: CASSSGQNTDTGELFF. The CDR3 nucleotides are TGTGCCAGCAGCTCGGGACAGAACACCGACACCGGGGAGCTGTTTTTT.

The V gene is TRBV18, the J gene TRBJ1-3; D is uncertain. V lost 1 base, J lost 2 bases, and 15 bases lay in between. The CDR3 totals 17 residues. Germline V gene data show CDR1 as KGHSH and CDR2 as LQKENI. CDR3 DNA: TGTGCCAGCTCACCACTGCCCAGCTCAGGAACTGGAAACACCATATATTTT. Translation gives CASSPLPSSGTGNTIYF. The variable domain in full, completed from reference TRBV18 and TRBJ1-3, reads NAGVMQNPRHLVRRRGQEARLRCSPMKGHSHVYWYRQLPEEGLKFMVYLQKENIIDESGMPKERFSAEFPKEGPSILRIQQVVRGDSAAYFCASSPLPSSGTGNTIYFGEGSWLTVV.

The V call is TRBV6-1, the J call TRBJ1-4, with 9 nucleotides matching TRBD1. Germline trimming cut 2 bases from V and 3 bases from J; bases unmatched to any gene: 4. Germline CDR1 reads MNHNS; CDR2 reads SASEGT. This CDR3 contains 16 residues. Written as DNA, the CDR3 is TGTGCCAGCAGTGAACCGACAGGGGGGCCTAATGAAAAACTGTTTTTT. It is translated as CASSEPTGGPNEKLFF.

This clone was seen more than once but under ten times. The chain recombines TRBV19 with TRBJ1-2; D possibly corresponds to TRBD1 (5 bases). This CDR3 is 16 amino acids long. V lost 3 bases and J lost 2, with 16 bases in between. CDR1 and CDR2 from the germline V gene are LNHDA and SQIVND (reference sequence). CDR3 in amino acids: CASSIGTPRVNYGYTF. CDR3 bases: TGTGCCAGTAGTATCGGGACTCCAAGAGTGAACTATGGCTACACCTTC.

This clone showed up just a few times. The DNA of the CDR3 is TGTGCCAGCAGTGCCTTGACAGGGAGGAAGGAGACCCAGTACTTC. Translated, it gives CASSALTGRKETQYF. This chain links TRBV25-1 with TRBJ2-5; a possible D gene is TRBD1 (7 bases). The CDR3 has 15 residues. The germline V gene encodes CDR1 MGHDK and CDR2 SYGVNS. V was cut by 4 bases and J by 5 bases, with 17 bases left in between.

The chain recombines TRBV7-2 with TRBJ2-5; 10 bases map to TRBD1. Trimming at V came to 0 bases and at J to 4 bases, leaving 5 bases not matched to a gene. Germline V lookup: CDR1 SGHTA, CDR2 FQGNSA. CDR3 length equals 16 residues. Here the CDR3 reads CASSLAGTGAVETQYF. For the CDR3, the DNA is TGTGCCAGCAGCTTAGCCGGGACAGGGGCGGTAGAGACCCAGTACTTC.

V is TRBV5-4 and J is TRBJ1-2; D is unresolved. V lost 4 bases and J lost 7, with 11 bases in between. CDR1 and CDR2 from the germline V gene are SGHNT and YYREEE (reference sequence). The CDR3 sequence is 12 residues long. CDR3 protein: CASSPGRAGYTF. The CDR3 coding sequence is TGTGCCAGCAGCCCCGGGCGGGCTGGCTACACCTTC.

The CDR3 DNA reads TGTGCCAGCAGTTCACAGGGCCTATCAGCTAACTATGGCTACACCTTC. Its translation is CASSSQGLSANYGYTF. The genes are TRBV28 and TRBJ1-2; tentatively, D is TRBD1 (6 bases). This CDR3 is 16 amino acids long. The V and J ends lost 4 bases and 0 bases respectively, with 15 bases between them. The germline V gene has CDR1 MDHEN and CDR2 SYDVKM.

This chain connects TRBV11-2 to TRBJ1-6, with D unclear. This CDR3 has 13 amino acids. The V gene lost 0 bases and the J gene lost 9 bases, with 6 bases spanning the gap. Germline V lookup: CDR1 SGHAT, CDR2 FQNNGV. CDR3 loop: CASSLELGSPLHF. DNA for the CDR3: TGTGCCAGCAGCTTAGAGCTCGGTTCACCCCTCCACTTT. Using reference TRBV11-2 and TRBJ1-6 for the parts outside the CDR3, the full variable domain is EAGVAQSPRYKIIEKRQSVAFWCNPISGHATLYWYQQILGQGPKLLIQFQNNGVVDDSQLPKDRFSAERLKGVDSTLKIQPAKLEDSAVYLCASSLELGSPLHFGNGTRLTVT.

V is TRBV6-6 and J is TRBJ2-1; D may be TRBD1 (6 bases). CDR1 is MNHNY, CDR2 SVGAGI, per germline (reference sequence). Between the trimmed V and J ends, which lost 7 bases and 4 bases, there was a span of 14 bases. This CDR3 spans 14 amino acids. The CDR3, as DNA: TGTGCCAGCACTCAGGGGCGAGAGTACAATGAGCAGTTCTTC. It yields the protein CASTQGREYNEQFF.

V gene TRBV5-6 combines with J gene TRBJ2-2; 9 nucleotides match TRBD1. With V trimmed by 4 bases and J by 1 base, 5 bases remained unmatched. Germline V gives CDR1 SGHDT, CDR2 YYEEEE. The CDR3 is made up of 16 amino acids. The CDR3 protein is CASSPGTGKNTGELFF. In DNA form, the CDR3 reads TGTGCCAGCAGCCCAGGGACAGGGAAGAACACCGGGGAGCTGTTTTTT. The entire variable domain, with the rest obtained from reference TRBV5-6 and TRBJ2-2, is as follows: DAGVTQSPTHLIKTRGQQVTLRCSPKSGHDTVSWYQQALGQGPQFIFQYYEEEERQRGNFPDRFSGHQFPNYSSELNVNALLLGDSALYLCASSPGTGKNTGELFFGEGSRLTVL.

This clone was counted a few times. CDR3 residues: CAISGLSGGFYEQYF. CDR3 nucleotides: TGTGCCATCAGTGGTTTAAGCGGGGGATTCTACGAGCAGTACTTC. V is TRBV10-3 and J is TRBJ2-7; TRBD2 matches 8 bases. Germline-derived CDR1 and CDR2 are ENHRY and SYGVKD. The CDR3 spans 15 residues. V shed 4 bases, J shed 3 bases, and the junction held 8 bases outside the gene matches.

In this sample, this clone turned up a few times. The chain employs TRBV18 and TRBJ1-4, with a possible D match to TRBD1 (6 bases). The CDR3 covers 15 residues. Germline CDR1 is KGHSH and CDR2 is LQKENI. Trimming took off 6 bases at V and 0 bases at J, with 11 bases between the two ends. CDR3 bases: TGTGCCAGCTCCCCAGGACAGCCAACTAATGAAAAACTGTTTTTT. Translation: CASSPGQPTNEKLFF.

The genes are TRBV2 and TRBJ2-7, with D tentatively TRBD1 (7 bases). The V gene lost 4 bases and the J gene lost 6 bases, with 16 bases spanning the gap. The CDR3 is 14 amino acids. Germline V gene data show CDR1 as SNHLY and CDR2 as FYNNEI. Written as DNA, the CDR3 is TGTGCCAGCAGTGGGACACGACAGGGAGGCGAGCAGTACTTC. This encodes CASSGTRQGGEQYF.

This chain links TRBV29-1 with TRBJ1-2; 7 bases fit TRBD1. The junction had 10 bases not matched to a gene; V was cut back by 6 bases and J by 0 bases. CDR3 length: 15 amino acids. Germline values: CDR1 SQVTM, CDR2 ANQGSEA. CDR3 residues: CSVRGDSLPNYGYTF. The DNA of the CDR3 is TGCAGCGTCCGCGGGGACAGCCTTCCTAACTATGGCTACACCTTC.

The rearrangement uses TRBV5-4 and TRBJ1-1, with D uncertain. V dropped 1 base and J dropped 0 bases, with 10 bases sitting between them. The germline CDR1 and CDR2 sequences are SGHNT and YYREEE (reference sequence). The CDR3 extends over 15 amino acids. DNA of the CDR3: TGTGCCAGCAGCTTGAATCCAGGCATGAACACTGAAGCTTTCTTT. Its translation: CASSLNPGMNTEAFF.